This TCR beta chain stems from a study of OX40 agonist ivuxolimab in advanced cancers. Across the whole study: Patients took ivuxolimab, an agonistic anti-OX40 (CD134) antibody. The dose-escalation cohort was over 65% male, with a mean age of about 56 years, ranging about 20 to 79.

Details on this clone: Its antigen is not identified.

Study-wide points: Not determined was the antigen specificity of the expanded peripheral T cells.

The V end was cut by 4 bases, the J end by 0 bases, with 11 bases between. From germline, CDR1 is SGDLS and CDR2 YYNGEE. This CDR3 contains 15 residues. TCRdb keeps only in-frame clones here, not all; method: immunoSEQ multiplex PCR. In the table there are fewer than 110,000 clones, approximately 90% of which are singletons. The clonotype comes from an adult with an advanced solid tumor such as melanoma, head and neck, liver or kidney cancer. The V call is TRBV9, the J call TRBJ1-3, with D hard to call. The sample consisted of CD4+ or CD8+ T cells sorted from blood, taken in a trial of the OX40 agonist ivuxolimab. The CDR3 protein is CASSPRTSSGNTIYF. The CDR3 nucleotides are TGTGCCAGCAGCCCTCGGACGAGCTCTGGAAACACCATATATTTT.